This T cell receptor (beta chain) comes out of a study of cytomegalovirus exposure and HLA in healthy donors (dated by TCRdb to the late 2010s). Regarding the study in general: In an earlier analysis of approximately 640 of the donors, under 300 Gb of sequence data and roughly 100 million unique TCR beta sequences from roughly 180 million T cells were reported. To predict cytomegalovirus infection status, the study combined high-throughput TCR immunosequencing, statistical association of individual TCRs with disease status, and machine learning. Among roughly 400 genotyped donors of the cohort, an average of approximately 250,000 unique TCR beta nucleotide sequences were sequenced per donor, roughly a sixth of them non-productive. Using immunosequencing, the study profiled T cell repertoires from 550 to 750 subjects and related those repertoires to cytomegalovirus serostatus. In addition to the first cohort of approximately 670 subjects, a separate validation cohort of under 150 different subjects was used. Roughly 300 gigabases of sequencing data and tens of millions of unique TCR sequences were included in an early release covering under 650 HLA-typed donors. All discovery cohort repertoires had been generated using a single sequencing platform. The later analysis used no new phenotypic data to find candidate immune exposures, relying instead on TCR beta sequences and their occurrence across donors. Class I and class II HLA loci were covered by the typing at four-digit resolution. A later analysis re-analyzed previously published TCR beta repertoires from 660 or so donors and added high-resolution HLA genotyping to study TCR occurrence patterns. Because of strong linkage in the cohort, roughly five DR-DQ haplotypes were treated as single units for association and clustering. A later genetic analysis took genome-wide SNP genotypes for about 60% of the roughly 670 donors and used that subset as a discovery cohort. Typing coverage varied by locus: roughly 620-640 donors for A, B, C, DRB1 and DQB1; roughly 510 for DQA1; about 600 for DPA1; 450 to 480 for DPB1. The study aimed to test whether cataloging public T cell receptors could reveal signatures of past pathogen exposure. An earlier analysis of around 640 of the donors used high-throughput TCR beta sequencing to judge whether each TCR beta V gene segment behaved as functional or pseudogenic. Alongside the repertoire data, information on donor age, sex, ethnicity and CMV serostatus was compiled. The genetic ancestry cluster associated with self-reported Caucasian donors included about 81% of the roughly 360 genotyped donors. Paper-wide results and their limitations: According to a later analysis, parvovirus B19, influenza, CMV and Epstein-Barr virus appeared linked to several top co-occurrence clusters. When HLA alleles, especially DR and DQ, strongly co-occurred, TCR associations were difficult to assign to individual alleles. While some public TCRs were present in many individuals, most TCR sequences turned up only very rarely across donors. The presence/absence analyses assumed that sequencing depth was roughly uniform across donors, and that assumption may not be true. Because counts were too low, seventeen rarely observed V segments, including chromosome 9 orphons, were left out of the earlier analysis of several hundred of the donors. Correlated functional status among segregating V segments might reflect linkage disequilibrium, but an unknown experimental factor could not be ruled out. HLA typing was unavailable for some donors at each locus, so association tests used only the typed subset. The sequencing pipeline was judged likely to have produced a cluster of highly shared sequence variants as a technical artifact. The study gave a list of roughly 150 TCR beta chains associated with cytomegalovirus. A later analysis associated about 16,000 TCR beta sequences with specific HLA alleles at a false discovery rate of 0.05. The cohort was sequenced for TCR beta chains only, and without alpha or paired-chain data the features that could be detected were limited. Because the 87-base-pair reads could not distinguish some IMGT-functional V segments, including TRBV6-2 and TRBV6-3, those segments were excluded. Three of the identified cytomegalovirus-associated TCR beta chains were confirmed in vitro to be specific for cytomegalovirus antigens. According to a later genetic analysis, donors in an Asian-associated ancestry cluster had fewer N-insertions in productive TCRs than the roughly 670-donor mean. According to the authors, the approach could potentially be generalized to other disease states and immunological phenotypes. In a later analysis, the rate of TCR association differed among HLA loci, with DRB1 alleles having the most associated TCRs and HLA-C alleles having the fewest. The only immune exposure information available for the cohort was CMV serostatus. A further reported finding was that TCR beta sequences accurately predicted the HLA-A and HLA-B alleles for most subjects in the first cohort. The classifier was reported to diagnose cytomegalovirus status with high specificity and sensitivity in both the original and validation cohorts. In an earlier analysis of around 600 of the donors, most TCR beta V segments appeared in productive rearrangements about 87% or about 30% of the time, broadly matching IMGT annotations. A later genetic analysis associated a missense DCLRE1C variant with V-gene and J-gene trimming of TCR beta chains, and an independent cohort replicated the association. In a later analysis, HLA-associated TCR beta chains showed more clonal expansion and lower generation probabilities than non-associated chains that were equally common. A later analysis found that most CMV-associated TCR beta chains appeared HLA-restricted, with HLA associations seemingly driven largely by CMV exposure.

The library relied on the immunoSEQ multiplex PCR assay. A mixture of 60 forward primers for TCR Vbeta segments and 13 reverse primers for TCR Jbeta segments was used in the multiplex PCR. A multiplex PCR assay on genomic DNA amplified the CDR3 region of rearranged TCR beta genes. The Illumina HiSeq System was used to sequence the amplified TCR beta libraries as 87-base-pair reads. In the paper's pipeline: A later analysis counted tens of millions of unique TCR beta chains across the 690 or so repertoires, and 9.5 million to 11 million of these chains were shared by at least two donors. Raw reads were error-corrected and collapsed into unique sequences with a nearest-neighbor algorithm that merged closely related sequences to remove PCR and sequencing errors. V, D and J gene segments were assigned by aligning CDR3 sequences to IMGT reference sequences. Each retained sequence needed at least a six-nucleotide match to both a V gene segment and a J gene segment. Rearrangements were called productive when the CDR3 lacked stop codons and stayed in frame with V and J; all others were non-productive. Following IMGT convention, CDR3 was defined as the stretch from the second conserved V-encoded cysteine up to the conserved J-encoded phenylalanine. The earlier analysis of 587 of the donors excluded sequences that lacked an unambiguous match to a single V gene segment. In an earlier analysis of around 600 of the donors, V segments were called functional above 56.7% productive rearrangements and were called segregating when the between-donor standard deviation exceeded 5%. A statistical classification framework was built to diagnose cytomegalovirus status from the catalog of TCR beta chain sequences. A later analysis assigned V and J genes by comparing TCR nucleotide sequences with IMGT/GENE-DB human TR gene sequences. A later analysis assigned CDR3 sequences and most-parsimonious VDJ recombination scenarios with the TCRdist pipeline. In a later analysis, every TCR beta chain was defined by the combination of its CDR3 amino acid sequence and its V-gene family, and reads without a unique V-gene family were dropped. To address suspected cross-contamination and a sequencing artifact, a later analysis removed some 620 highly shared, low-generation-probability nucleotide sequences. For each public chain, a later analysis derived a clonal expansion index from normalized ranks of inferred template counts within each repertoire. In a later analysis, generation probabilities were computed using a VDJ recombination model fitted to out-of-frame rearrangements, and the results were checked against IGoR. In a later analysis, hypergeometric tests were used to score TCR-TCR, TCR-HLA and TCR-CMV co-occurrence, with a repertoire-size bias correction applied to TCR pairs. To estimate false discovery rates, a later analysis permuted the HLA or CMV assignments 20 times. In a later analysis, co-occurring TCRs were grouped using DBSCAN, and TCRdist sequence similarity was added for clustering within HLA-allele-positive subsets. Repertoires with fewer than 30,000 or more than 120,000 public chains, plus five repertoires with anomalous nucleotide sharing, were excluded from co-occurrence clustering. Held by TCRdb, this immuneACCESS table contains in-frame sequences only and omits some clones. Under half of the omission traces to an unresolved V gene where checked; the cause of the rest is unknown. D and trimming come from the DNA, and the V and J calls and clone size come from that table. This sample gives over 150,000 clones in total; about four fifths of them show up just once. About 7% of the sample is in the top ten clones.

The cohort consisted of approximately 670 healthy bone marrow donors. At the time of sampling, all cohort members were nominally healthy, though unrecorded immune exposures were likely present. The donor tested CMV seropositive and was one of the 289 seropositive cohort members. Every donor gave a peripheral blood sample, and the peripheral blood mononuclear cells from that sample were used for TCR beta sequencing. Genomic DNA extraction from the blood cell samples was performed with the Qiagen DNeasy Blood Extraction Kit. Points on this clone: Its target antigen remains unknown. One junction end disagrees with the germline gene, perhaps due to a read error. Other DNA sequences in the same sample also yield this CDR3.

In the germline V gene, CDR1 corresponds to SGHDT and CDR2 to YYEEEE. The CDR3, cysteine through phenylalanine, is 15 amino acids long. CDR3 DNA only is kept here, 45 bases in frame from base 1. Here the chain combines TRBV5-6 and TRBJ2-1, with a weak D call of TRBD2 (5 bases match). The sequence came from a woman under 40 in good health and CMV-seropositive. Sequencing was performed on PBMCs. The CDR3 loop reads CASSFATRGYNEQFF. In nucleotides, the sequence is TGTGCCAGTAGCTTTGCGACAAGAGGGTACAATGAGCAGTTCTTC.